This T cell receptor (beta chain) was profiled in a study of T cells in Graves' hyperthyroidism and ophthalmopathy. Study-wide points: Most clonotypes expanded in the thyroid (above 0.001) were also present in blood.

Regarding this clonotype: Its antigen is undetermined.

TCR beta CDR3 region amplification was performed from RNA transcripts. With the HTBI primer set, the TCR CDR3 went through a first round of RT-PCR. Via MiXCR, TCRdb re-called the multiplex PCR reads, giving one row per CDR3 protein. The sample includes about 380,000 distinct CDR3 sequences, approximately 17% of them seen just once. The CDR3 is 14 residues long. Germline V lookup: CDR1 MGHRA, CDR2 YSYEKL. Between the trimmed V and J ends, which lost 1 base and 0 bases, there was a span of 6 bases. The chain carries TRBV4-1 and TRBJ1-1, with unresolved D. The receptor's source is a young man with Graves' ophthalmopathy. The material sequenced was blood. CDR3 sequence reads: CASSQVDVNTEAFF. CDR3 in DNA: TGCGCCAGCAGCCAAGTTGATGTGAACACTGAAGCTTTCTTT.